This T cell receptor beta chain comes out of a study of blood T cells in healthy people across ages. Study overall: Researchers report that template switching captured about one barcoded beta molecule per two T cells. Findings and limits, study-wide: The diversity estimates, figures obtained from one million T cells, were considered underestimates. Age advanced and TCR beta diversity per million T cells fell, roughly linearly.

A second PCR of about 7 to 12 cycles used a sample-barcoded 5' primer and a J-beta primer mix. TCRdb fed the 5' RACE reads into MiXCR, producing one record per CDR3 protein. The sample consists of some 370,000 distinct CDR3 sequences, 45% to 60% of them appearing once. In each sample, at least 6 million PBMCs were isolated. CDR1 is DFQATT and CDR2 is SNEGSKA in the germline V gene (reference sequence). Trimming cost V 1 base and J 0 bases, with 16 bases left between them. The CDR3 totals 16 residues. A word on this clonotype: The antigen remains unidentified.

The sequenced material came from blood. The receptor was isolated from a man between 60 and 70 years old in good health. This chain joins TRBV20-1 and TRBJ2-7; D is possibly TRBD1 or TRBD2 (6 bases each). The chain's CDR3 is CSARALGGALSYEQYF. DNA of the CDR3: TGCAGTGCTAGAGCCTTGGGGGGCGCCCTCTCCTACGAGCAGTACTTC.